Each of the 13 T cell receptor beta chains below was sequenced from the same sample in a study of blood T cell repertoires in COVID-19. Produced via immunoSEQ multiplex PCR; TCRdb's table is partial and in-frame only. The sample has 65,000 to 95,000 clones, approximately 88% seen once. Sequenced sample: peripheral blood. The receptor set was obtained from a man aged 25 to 40 with acute or convalescent COVID-19.

V gene TRBV9 combines with J gene TRBJ1-3; D possibly corresponds to TRBD1 (6 bases). This CDR3 is built from 15 residues. Trimming left V 4 bases short and J 0 bases short, with 11 bases between. Germline assignment: CDR1 SGDLS and CDR2 YYNGEE. The CDR3 sequence: CASSPGTNSGNTIYF. In DNA form, the CDR3 reads TGTGCCAGCAGCCCCGGGACAAACTCTGGAAACACCATATATTTT.

The chain combines TRBV28 with TRBJ1-2, with TRBD1 as a possible D gene (5 bases). CDR1 and CDR2 (germline): MDHEN, SYDVKM. The CDR3 consists of 12 residues. Trimming removed 2 bases from V and 8 bases from J, with 9 bases in between. The CDR3 is CASSLQGWGYTF. CDR3 bases: TGTGCCAGCAGTTTACAGGGTTGGGGCTACACCTTC.

This chain uses TRBV4-3 with TRBJ1-4; D perhaps matches TRBD1 (6 bases). Germline-derived CDR1 and CDR2 are LGHNA and YSLEER. Trimming took off 4 bases at V and 4 bases at J, with 16 bases between the two ends. CDR3 length: 16 amino acids. CDR3: CASSPRYRDNNEKLFF. CDR3 nucleotide sequence: TGCGCCAGCAGCCCACGCTACAGGGATAATAATGAAAAACTGTTTTTT.

This rearrangement joins TRBV5-4 to TRBJ2-5, with TRBD1 matching over 9 bases. The CDR3 has 14 amino acids. In germline, CDR1 is SGHNT, CDR2 YYREEE (reference sequence). The junction had 3 bases not matched to a gene; V was cut back by 5 bases and J by 1 base. CDR3 sequence reads: CASSKQGAQETQYF. For the CDR3, the DNA is TGTGCCAGCAGTAAACAGGGGGCCCAAGAGACCCAGTACTTC.

This chain joins TRBV29-1 and TRBJ1-2; 9 bases fit TRBD1. Trimming took 1 base from V and 4 from J; bases not matched to a gene: 7. Germline V gives CDR1 SQVTM, CDR2 ANQGSEA. The CDR3 loop spans 15 amino acids. CDR3 loop: CSVEVGTGPGYGYTF. DNA for the CDR3: TGCAGCGTTGAAGTGGGGACAGGGCCCGGCTATGGCTACACCTTC.

V is TRBV27 and J is TRBJ2-3, with D maybe TRBD1 (6 bases). V gave up 2 bases and J gave up 0 bases, with 15 bases separating them. The CDR3 covers 17 residues. The V gene's germline CDR1 is MNHEY and CDR2 SMNVEV (reference sequence). The chain's CDR3 is CASSLTATGLSTDTQYF. The CDR3 region has the DNA TGTGCCAGCAGTTTAACGGCGACAGGCTTAAGCACAGATACGCAGTATTTT.

The chain is built from TRBV12-3 or TRBV12-4 and TRBJ2-7; D may be TRBD1 (5 bases). V shed 1 base and J shed 6 bases, with 10 bases lying between them. This CDR3 is 13 amino acids long. CDR3 sequence: CASSLGTPLEQYF. CDR3 nucleotides: TGTGCCAGCAGTTTAGGGACACCCCTCGAGCAGTACTTC.

The V call is TRBV7-9, the J call TRBJ2-7, with TRBD2 identical over 7 bases. Germline CDR1 reads SEHNR; CDR2 reads FQNEAQ (reference sequence). The CDR3 length is 14 residues. Trimming removed 3 bases from V and 7 bases from J; junction bases left unmatched: 9. The CDR3 DNA is TGTGCCAGCAGCTTGCAGGGAGGGGAGGAGGAGCAGTACTTC. Translation gives CASSLQGGEEEQYF. Full variable domain (missing parts from reference TRBV7-9 and TRBJ2-7): DTGVSQNPRHKITKRGQNVTFRCDPISEHNRLYWYRQTLGQGPEFLTYFQNEAQLEKSRLLSDRFSAERPKGSFSTLEIQRTEQGDSAMYLCASSLQGGEEEQYFGPGTRLTVT.

This clone showed up just a few times. The V gene is TRBV9, the J gene TRBJ2-5; 9 nucleotides match TRBD2. The CDR3 is 16 residues long. Germline V gene lookup returns CDR1 SGDLS and CDR2 YYNGEE. V trimming: 2 bases; J trimming: 5 bases; junction bases outside the gene matches: 10. CDR3 sequence reads: CASSVHIAGVGETQYF. CDR3 coding DNA: TGTGCCAGCAGCGTTCATATAGCGGGAGTAGGGGAGACCCAGTACTTC.

The chain links TRBV23-1 to TRBJ2-7; possible D gene TRBD1, 6 bases. TRBV23-1 is marked as an open reading frame, function uncertain. The V gene lost 4 bases and the J gene lost 2 bases, with 18 bases spanning the gap. The CDR3 runs 16 residues. This CDR3 is CASSLFQGIKAYEQYF. CDR3 DNA: TGCGCCAGCAGTCTGTTTCAGGGGATTAAGGCCTACGAGCAGTACTTC.

The rearrangement links TRBV7-2 to TRBJ1-5; a weak D match, TRBD1 (6 bases). Germline loops: CDR1 SGHTA, CDR2 FQGNSA. V lost 4 bases and J lost 0, with 16 bases in between. The CDR3 is made up of 17 amino acids. The CDR3 loop is CASSSRSRGYSNQPQHF. As DNA, the CDR3 is TGTGCCAGCAGCTCCCGAAGCAGGGGTTATAGCAATCAGCCCCAGCATTTT.

This clone was observed once. The gene calls are TRBV10-2 and TRBJ1-5; D is uncertain. The CDR3 is made up of 13 amino acids. Germline V gives CDR1 WSHSY, CDR2 SAAADI. V was clipped by 3 bases and J by 3 bases, with 6 bases between them. The CDR3 nucleotides are TGCGCCAGCAGTGAATTGGCCAATCAGCCCCAGCATTTT. It translates to CASSELANQPQHF.

CDR3 sequence: CSGSGGPTGELFF. Written as DNA, the CDR3 is TGCAGCGGCTCGGGAGGCCCGACCGGGGAGCTGTTTTTT. This sequence joins TRBV29-1 and TRBJ2-2; TRBD2 matches 7 bases. Germline CDR1 SQVTM, CDR2 ANQGSEA. The CDR3 extends over 13 amino acids. V lost 7 bases, J lost 5 bases, and 7 bases stayed unmatched.